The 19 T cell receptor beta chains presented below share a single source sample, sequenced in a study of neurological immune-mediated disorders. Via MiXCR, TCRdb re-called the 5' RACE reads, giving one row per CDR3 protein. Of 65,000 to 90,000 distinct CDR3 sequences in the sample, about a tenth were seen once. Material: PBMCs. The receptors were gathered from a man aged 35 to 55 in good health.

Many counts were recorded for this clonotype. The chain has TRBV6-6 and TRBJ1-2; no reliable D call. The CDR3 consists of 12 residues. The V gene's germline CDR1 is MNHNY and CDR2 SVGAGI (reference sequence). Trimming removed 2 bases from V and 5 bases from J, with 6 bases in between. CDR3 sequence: CASSYPQYGYTF. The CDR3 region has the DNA TGTGCCAGCAGTTACCCACAGTATGGCTACACCTTC.

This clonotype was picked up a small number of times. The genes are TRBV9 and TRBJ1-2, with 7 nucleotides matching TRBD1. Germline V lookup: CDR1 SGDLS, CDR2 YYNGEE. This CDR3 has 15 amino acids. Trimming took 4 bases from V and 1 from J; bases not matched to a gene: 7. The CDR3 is CASSLRTGINYGYTF. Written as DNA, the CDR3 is TGTGCCAGCAGCCTCCGGACAGGAATTAACTATGGCTACACCTTC.

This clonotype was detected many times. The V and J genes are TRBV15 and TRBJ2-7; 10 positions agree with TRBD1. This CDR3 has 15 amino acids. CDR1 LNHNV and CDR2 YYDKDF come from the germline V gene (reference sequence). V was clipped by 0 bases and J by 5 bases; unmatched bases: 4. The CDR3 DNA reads TGTGCCACCAGCAGAGACTCGGGACAGGGGAACGAGCAGTACTTC. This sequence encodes CATSRDSGQGNEQYF.

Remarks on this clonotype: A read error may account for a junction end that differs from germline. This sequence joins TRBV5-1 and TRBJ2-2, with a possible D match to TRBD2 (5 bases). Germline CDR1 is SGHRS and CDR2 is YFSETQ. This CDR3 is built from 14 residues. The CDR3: CTSSTARGTGELFF. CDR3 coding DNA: TGCACCAGCAGTACCGCCCGGGGTACCGGGGAGCTGTTTTTT.

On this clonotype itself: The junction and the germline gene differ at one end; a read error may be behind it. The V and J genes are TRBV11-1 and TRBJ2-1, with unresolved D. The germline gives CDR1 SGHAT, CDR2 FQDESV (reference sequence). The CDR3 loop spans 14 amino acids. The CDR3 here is CASSLGTVDNEHFF. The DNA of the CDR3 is TGTGCCAGCAGCTTAGGTACCGTTGACAATGAGCACTTCTTC.

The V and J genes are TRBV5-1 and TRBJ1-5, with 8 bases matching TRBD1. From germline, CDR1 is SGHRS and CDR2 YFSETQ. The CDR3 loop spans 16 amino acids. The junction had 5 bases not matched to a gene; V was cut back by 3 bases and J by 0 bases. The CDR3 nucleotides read TGCGCCAGCAGCTGGACAGGGCATGTTAGCAATCAGCCCCAGCATTTT. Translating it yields CASSWTGHVSNQPQHF.

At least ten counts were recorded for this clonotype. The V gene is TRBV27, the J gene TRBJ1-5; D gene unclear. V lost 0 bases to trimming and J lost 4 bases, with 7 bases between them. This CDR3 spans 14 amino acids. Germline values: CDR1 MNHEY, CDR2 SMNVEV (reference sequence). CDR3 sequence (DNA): TGTGCCAGCAGTTTATCGGGGTTTAATCAGCCCCAGCATTTT. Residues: CASSLSGFNQPQHF.

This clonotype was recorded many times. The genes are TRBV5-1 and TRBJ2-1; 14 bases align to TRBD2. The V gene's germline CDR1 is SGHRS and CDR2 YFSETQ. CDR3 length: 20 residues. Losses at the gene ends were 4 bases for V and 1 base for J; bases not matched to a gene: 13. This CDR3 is CASSREGTSGSQPSYNEQFF. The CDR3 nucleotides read TGCGCCAGCAGCCGGGAGGGGACTAGCGGGAGCCAGCCTTCCTACAATGAGCAGTTCTTC.

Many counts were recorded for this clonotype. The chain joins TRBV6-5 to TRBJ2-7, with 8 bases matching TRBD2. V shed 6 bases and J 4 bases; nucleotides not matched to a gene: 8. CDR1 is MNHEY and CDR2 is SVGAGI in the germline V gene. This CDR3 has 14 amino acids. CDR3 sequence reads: CASRFGTSLYEQYF. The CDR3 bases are TGTGCCAGCAGATTCGGGACTAGTCTTTACGAGCAGTACTTC.

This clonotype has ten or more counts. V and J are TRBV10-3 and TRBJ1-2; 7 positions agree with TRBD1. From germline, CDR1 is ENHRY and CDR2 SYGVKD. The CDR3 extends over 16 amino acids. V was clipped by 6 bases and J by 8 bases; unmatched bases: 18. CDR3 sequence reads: CAISAEPDRAGRGYTF. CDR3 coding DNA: TGTGCCATCAGCGCCGAACCAGACAGGGCTGGGAGAGGCTACACCTTC.

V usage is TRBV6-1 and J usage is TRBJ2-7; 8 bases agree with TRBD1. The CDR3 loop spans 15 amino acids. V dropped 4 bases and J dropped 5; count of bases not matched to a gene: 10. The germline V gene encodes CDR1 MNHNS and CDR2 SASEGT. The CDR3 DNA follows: TGTGCCAGCAGTGTTACAGGGGGAAACCCCCACGAGCAGTACTTC. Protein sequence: CASSVTGGNPHEQYF.

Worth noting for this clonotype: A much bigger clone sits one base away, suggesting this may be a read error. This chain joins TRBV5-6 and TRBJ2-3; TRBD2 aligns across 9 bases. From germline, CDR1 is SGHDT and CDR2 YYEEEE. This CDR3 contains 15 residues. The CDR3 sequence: CASSISAGGTDTLYF. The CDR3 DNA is TGTGCCAGCAGCATCTCAGCGGGAGGAACAGATACGCTGTATTTT.

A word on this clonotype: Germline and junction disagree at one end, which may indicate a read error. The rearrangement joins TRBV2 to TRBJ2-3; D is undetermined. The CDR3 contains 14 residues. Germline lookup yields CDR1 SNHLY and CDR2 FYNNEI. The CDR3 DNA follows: TGTGCCAGCAGTATACAAAGCCTAACAGATACCCAGTATTTT. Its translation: CASSIQSLTDTQYF.

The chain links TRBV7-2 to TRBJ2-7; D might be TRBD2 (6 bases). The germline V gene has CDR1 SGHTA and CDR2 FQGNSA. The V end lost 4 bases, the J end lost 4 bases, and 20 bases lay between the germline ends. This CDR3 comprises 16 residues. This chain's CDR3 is CASSSSIADILYEQYF. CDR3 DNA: TGTGCCAGCAGCTCTTCGATAGCGGATATTTTATACGAGCAGTACTTC.

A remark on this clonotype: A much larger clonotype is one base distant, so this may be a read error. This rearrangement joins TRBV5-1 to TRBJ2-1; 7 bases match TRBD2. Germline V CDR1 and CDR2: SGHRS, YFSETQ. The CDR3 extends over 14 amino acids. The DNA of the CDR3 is TGCGCCAGCAGATTGGCGGCGGGGGTGCGGGAGCAGTTCTTC. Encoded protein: CASRLAAGVREQFF.

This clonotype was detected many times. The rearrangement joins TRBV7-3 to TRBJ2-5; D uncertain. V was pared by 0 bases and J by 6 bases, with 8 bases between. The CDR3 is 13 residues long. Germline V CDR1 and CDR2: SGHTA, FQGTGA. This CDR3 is CASSLTNSQTQYF. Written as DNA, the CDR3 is TGTGCCAGCAGCTTAACAAATTCCCAGACCCAGTACTTC.

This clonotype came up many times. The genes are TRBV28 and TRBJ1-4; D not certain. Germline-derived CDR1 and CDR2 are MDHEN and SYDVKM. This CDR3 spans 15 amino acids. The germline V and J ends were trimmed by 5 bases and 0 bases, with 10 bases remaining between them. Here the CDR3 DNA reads TGTGCCAGCAGTCTGGGTTTGGCAACTAATGAAAAACTGTTTTTT. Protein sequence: CASSLGLATNEKLFF. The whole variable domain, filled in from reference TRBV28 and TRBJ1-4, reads DVKVTQSSRYLVKRTGEKVFLECVQDMDHENMFWYRQDPGLGLRLIYFSYDVKMKEKGDIPEGYSVSREKKERFSLILESASTNQTSMYLCASSLGLATNEKLFFGSGTQLSVL.

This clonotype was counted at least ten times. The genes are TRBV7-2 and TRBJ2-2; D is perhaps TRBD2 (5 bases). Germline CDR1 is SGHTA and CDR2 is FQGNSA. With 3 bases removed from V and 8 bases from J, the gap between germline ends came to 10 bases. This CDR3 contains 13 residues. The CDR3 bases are TGTGCCAGCAGCTTTAGTGGCGGGGGGGAGCTGTTTTTT. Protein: CASSFSGGGELFF.

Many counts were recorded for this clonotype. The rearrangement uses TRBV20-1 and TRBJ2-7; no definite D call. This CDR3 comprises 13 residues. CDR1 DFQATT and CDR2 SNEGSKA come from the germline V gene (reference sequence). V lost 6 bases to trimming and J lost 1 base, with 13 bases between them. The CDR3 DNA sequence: TGCAGTGCACCTAAAGCAGGATCCTACGAGCAGTACTTC. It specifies CSAPKAGSYEQYF.